The T cell receptor beta chain under discussion was sequenced for a study of blood T cell repertoires in COVID-19. This CDR3 has 13 residues. V shed 1 base and J shed 4 bases, with 6 bases lying between them. Looked up from germline, CDR1 is LNHNV and CDR2 is YYDKDF (reference sequence). Profiled with immunoSEQ multiplex PCR; TCRdb holds only in-frame clones, not every one. The sample consists of approximately 55,000 clones, 90% of them appearing once. Source material: peripheral blood. This receptor was taken from a man between 35 and 55 years old with acute or convalescent COVID-19. The chain joins TRBV15 to TRBJ2-3; TRBD2 might be the D (6 bases). The CDR3 sequence is CATSRGRADTQYF. The CDR3, as DNA: TGTGCCACCAGCAGAGGGAGGGCAGATACGCAGTATTTT.